This T cell receptor beta chain was observed in a study of shared clonotypes between healthy human individuals. Study outcomes and limitations: Few donors restricted represented genetic and exposure-history diversity.

Deep was the level at which the assay was run. Produced via immunoSEQ multiplex PCR; TCRdb's table is partial and in-frame only. Among about 1.5 million clones listed, 98% were seen once. This clone came up once. Its antigen remains unidentified. Input material: naive CD4+ T cells sorted from blood. Described subset: CD45RA+ positively selected. The source is a man aged 25 to 40 in good health.

CDR3 DNA sequence: TGTGCCAGCAGCTTCCAGGGAGGGCCTAGCACAGATACGCAGTATTTT. Residues: CASSFQGGPSTDTQYF. This chain links TRBV9 with TRBJ2-3; 7 nucleotides match TRBD2. Losses at the gene ends were 4 bases for V and 0 bases for J; bases not matched to a gene: 8. The CDR3 loop spans 16 amino acids. The germline gives CDR1 SGDLS, CDR2 YYNGEE.